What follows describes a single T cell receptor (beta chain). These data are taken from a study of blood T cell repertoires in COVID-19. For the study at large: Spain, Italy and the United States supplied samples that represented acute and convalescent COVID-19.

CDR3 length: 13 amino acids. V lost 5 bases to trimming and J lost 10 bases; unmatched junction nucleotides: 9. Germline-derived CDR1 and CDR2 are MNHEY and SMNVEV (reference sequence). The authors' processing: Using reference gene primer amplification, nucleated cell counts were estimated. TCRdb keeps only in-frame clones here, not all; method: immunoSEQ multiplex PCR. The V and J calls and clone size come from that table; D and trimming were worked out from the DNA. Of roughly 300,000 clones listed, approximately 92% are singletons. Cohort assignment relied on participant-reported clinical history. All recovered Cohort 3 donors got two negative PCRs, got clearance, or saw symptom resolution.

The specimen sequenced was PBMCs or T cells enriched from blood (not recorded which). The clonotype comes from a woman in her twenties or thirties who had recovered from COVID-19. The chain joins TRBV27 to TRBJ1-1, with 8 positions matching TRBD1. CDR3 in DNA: TGTGCCAGCAGTCCACCTGGGGACAGGACAGCTTTCTTT. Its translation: CASSPPGDRTAFF.